Listed below are T cell receptor beta chains from one sample, sequenced in a study of OX40 agonist ivuxolimab in advanced cancers. TCRdb's table, derived via immunoSEQ multiplex PCR, lists solely in-frame clones and lacks some. The sample carries 100,000 to 140,000 clones, approximately 90% recorded once. Material: CD4+ or CD8+ T cells sorted from blood, obtained in a trial of the OX40 agonist ivuxolimab. The source is an adult with an advanced solid tumor such as melanoma, head and neck, liver or kidney cancer. Each CDR3 is given with its conserved first and last residue.

J gene: TRBJ2-1
V gene: TRBV4-1
CDR3 protein: CASSDYNEQFF

J gene: TRBJ2-7
V gene: TRBV13
CDR3 protein: CASSYDRSHEQYF

J gene: TRBJ2-1
V gene: TRBV9
CDR3 protein: CASSVIGGKNEQFF

J gene: TRBJ2-1
V gene: TRBV18
CDR3 protein: CASSPLWQALHNEQFF

J gene: TRBJ2-7
V gene: TRBV19
CDR3 protein: CASSRWDRRGYEQYF

J gene: TRBJ2-7
V gene: TRBV28
CDR3 protein: CASGSYEQYF

J gene: TRBJ1-1
V gene: TRBV6-5
CDR3 protein: CASSYSEGFTEAFF

J gene: TRBJ1-2
V gene: TRBV2
CDR3 protein: CATQGVGYGYTF

J gene: TRBJ2-3
V gene: TRBV5-1
CDR3 protein: CASSLAVGQNTDTQYF

J gene: TRBJ2-3
V gene: TRBV10-2
CDR3 protein: CASSESGGGSDSTDTQYF

J gene: TRBJ2-1
V gene: TRBV14
CDR3 protein: CASTPLSDYNEQFF

J gene: TRBJ2-5
V gene: TRBV7-9
CDR3 protein: CASSLGWAYQETQYF

J gene: TRBJ1-2
V gene: TRBV10-3
CDR3 protein: CAIRRDGALDGYTF

J gene: TRBJ2-5
V gene: TRBV19
CDR3 protein: CASTKSGPPRGYF